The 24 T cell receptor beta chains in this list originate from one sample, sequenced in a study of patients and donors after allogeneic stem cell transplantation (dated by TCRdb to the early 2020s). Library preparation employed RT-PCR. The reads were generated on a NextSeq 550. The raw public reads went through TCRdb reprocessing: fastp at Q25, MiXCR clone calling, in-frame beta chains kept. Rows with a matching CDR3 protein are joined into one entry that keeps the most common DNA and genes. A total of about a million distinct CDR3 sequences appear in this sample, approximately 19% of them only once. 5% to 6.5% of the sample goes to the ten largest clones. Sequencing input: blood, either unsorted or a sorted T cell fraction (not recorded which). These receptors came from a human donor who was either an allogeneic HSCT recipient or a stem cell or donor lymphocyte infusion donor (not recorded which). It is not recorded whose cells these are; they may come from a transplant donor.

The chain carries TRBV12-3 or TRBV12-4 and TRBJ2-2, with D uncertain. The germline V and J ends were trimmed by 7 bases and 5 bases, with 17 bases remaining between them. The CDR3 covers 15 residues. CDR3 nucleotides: TGTGCCAGCACCTCCCGTGGGGAATTTACCGGGGAGCTGTTTTTT. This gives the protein CASTSRGEFTGELFF.

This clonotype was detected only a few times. CDR3 region: CSARGRLAGVSEQFF. The CDR3 DNA follows: TGCAGTGCTAGGGGAAGACTAGCGGGAGTTTCTGAGCAGTTCTTC. The J gene is TRBJ2-1, the V gene TRBV20-1; 12 positions agree with TRBD2. Germline lookup yields CDR1 DFQATT and CDR2 SNEGSKA (reference sequence). The CDR3 is 15 amino acids. V gave up 3 bases and J gave up 9 bases; unmatched junction bases: 9.

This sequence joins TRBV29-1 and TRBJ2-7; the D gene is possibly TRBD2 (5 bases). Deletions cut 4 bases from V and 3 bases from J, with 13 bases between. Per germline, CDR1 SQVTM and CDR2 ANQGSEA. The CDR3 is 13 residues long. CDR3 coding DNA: TGCAGCGTTGTGGGCAGTGGAGGCTACGAGCAGTACTTC. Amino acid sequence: CSVVGSGGYEQYF.

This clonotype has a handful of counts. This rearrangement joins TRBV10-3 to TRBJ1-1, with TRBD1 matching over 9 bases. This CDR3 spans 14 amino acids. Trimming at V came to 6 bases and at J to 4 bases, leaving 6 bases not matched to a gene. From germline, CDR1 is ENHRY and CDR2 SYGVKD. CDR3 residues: CAISPGQGVTEAFF. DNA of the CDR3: TGTGCCATCAGCCCGGGACAGGGTGTCACTGAAGCTTTCTTT.

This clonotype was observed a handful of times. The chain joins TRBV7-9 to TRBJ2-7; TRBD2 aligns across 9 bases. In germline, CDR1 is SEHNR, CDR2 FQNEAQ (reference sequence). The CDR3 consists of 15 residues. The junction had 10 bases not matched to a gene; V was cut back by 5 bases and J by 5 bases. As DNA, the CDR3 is TGTGCCAGCAGCCGTAAGGCGGGAGGGGACCACGAGCAGTACTTC. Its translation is CASSRKAGGDHEQYF.

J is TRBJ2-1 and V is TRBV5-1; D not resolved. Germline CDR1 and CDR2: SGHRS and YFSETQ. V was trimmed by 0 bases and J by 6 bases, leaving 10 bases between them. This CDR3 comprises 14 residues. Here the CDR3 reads CASSLVDQRNEQFF. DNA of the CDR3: TGCGCCAGCAGCTTGGTCGATCAGCGCAATGAGCAGTTCTTC. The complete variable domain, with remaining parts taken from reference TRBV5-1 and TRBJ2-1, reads KAGVTQTPRYLIKTRGQQVTLSCSPISGHRSVSWYQQTPGQGLQFLFEYFSETQRNKGNFPGRFSGRQFSNSRSEMNVSTLELGDSALYLCASSLVDQRNEQFFGPGTRLTVL.

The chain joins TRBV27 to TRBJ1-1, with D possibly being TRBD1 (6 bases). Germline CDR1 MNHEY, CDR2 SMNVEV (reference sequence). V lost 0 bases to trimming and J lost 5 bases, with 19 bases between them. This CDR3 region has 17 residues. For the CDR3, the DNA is TGTGCCAGCAGTTTATCGGGGGCAATAGGGGGGGAAACTGAAGCTTTCTTT. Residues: CASSLSGAIGGETEAFF.

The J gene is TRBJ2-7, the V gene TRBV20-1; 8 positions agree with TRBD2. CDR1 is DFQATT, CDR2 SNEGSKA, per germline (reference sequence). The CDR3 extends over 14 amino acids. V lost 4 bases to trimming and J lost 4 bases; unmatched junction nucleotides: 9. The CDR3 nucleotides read TGCAGTGCTACCCCAGCGGGAGCGCCTTACGAGCAGTACTTC. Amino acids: CSATPAGAPYEQYF.

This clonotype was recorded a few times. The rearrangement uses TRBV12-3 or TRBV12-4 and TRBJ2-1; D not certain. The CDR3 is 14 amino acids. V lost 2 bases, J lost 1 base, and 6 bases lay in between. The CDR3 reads CASSLHPSYNEQFF. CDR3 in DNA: TGTGCCAGCAGTTTACACCCTTCCTACAATGAGCAGTTCTTC.

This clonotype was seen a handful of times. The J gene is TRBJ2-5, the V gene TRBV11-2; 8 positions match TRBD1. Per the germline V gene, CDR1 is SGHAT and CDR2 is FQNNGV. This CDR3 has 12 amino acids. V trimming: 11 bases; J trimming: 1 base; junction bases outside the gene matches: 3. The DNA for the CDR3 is TGTGCCTCAGGGGGCGTCCAAGAGACCCAGTACTTC. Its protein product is CASGGVQETQYF.

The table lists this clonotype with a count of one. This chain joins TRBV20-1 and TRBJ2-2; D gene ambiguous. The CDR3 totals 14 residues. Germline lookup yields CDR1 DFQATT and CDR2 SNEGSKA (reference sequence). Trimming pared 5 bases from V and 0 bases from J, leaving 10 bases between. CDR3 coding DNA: TGCAGTGCTGGACGGCAATCGAACACCGGGGAGCTGTTTTTT. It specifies CSAGRQSNTGELFF.

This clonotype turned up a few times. The DNA of the CDR3 is TGTGCCATCAGTGAGGGGACCCGCTCCCGGGGCTACACCTTC. Amino acid sequence: CAISEGTRSRGYTF. The chain couples TRBV10-3 to TRBJ1-2; D is perhaps TRBD1 (5 bases). Trimming shortened V by 2 bases and J by 8 bases, and 15 bases separated the two germline ends. The CDR3 is 14 amino acids. From germline, CDR1 is ENHRY and CDR2 SYGVKD.

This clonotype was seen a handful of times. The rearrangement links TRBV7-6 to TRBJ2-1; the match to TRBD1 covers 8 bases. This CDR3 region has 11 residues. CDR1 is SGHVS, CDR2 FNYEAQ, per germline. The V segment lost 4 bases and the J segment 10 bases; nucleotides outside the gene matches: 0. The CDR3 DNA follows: TGTGCCAGCAGCTGGGACAGGGAGCAGTTCTTC. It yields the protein CASSWDREQFF.

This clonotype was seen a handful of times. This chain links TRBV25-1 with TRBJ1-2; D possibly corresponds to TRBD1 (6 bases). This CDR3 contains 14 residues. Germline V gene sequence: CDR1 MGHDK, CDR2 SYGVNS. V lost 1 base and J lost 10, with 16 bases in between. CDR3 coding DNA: TGTGCCAGCAGTGAATGGGGAACAGGGCTGGTCTACACCTTC. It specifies CASSEWGTGLVYTF.

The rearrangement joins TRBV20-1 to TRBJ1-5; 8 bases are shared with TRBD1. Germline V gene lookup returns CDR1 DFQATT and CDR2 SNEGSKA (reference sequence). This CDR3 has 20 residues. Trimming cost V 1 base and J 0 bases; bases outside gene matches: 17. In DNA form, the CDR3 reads TGCAGTGCTAGAGCCCTATACTTGACAGGGGCCGCATATAGCAATCAGCCCCAGCATTTT. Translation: CSARALYLTGAAYSNQPQHF.

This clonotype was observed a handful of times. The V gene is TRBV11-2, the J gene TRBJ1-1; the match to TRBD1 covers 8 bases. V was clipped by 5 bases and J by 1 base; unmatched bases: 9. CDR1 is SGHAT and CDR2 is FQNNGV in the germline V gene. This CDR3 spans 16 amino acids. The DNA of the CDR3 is TGTGCCAGCAGCGATGGGACAGGATCCAGGAACACTGAAGCTTTCTTT. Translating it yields CASSDGTGSRNTEAFF.

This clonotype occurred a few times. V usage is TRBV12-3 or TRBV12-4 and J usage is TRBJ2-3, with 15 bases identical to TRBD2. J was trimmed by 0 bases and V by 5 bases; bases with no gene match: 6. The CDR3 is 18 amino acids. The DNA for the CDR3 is TGTGCCAGCAGTCGGGGACTAGCGGGAGGCCCGAGCACAGATACGCAGTATTTT. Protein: CASSRGLAGGPSTDTQYF.

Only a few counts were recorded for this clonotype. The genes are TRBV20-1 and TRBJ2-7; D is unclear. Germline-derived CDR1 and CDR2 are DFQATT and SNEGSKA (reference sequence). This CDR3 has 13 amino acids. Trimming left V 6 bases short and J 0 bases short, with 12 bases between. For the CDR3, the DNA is TGCAGTGCCACAGACGGGTACTCCTACGAGCAGTACTTC. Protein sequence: CSATDGYSYEQYF.

As DNA, the CDR3 is TGTGCCAGCAGTTTATCCGGGACTAGCGGGTCCTACGAGCAGTACTTC. Protein: CASSLSGTSGSYEQYF. The V and J genes are TRBV12-3 or TRBV12-4 and TRBJ2-7; 12 bases fit TRBD2. CDR3 length: 16 amino acids. V lost 2 bases and J lost 1; bases outside the gene matches: 3.

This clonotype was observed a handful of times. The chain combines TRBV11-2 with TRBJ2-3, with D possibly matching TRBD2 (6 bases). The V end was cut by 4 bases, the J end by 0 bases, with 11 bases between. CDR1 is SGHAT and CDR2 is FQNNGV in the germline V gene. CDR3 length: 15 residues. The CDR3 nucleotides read TGTGCCAGCAGCTGGGGGACTTCTAGCACAGATACGCAGTATTTT. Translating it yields CASSWGTSSTDTQYF.

The CDR3 region has the DNA TGTGCCAGTATGGGAGTTAGCGCCGTGCATGAGCAGTTCTTC. It translates to CASMGVSAVHEQFF. This chain links TRBV19 with TRBJ2-1; D might be TRBD2 (5 bases). From germline, CDR1 is LNHDA and CDR2 SQIVND (reference sequence). This CDR3 comprises 14 residues. The V gene lost 7 bases and the J gene lost 8 bases, with 18 bases spanning the gap.

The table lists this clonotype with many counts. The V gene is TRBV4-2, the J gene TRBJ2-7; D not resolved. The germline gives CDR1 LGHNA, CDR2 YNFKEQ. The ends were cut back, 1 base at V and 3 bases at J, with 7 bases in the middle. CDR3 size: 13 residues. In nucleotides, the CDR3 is TGTGCCAGCAGCCAAGTTCTGGGCTACGAGCAGTACTTC. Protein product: CASSQVLGYEQYF.

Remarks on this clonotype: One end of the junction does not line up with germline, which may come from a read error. CDR3 DNA sequence: TGCGCCAGCAGCTTGGGGATGGGGAACACTGAAGCCTTCTTT. It yields the protein CASSLGMGNTEAFF. This sequence joins TRBV5-1 and TRBJ1-1; D is unclear. Per germline, CDR1 SGHRS and CDR2 YFSETQ. The length of the CDR3 is 14 residues.

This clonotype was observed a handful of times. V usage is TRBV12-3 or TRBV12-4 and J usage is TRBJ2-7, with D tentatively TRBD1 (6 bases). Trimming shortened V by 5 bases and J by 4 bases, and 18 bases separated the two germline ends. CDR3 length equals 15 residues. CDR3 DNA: TGTGCCAGCAGTCGCTCGAGCGTGGGGGCTTACGAGCAGTACTTC. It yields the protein CASSRSSVGAYEQYF.